These 13 T cell receptor beta chains originate from one sample sequenced in a study of blood T cell repertoires in COVID-19. Sequencing used immunoSEQ multiplex PCR; TCRdb keeps in-frame clones, though not all of them. The data show 200,000 to 250,000 clones, less than 85% seen once. Material for sequencing was peripheral blood. The receptors here all came from a woman in her seventies with acute or convalescent COVID-19.

The table lists this clone with a few counts. V gene TRBV6-5 combines with J gene TRBJ1-2, with 7 bases that match TRBD1. CDR3 length equals 14 residues. Trimming at V came to 7 bases and at J to 7 bases, leaving 12 bases not matched to a gene. Germline V gene sequence: CDR1 MNHEY, CDR2 SVGAGI. The CDR3 here is CASTALTGKSGYTF. The DNA for the CDR3 is TGTGCCAGCACCGCCTTGACAGGGAAAAGTGGCTACACCTTC.

This clone turned up a few times. The chain employs TRBV7-9 and TRBJ2-7; 9 bases map to TRBD1. Trimming removed 5 bases from V and 0 bases from J; junction bases left unmatched: 8. The length of the CDR3 is 16 residues. CDR1 and CDR2 from the germline V gene are SEHNR and FQNEAQ (reference sequence). The CDR3 bases are TGTGCCAGCAGCCAAGACCCGGGACAGGGCTCCTACGAGCAGTACTTC. Amino acid sequence: CASSQDPGQGSYEQYF.

This clone was counted only a few times. The identical CDR3 is also encoded by other nucleotide sequences in the sample. This sequence joins TRBV7-2 and TRBJ1-5; D is possibly TRBD1 (5 bases). The V end was cut by 1 base, the J end by 2 bases, with 12 bases between. The CDR3 runs to 16 residues. Germline CDR1 is SGHTA and CDR2 is FQGNSA. The CDR3 protein is CASSLGAGMGNQPQHF. In DNA, the CDR3 is TGTGCCAGCAGCTTAGGCGCAGGGATGGGCAATCAGCCCCAGCATTTT.

Written as DNA, the CDR3 is TGTGCCAGCTCACAAGGCCGGGGTTCAGGCCAGCCCCAGCATTTT. Its translation is CASSQGRGSGQPQHF. V and J are TRBV18 and TRBJ1-5; D unresolved. Germline CDR1 KGHSH, CDR2 LQKENI. V shed 4 bases and J shed 7 bases, with 17 bases lying between them. The CDR3 extends over 15 amino acids.

This clone came up a few times. This chain links TRBV5-1 with TRBJ2-7, with D perhaps matching TRBD1 (6 bases). The CDR3 contains 14 residues. Germline-derived CDR1 and CDR2 are SGHRS and YFSETQ. V lost 4 bases and J 2 bases, leaving 13 bases between the germline ends. CDR3 in amino acids: CASSPAQGPYEQYF. For the CDR3, the DNA is TGCGCCAGCAGCCCGGCCCAGGGGCCCTACGAGCAGTACTTC.

This clone was recorded only once. This chain joins TRBV7-3 and TRBJ2-1, with TRBD2 matching over 9 bases. V was clipped by 2 bases and J by 4 bases; unmatched bases: 6. Germline lookup yields CDR1 SGHTA and CDR2 FQGTGA. This CDR3 spans 16 amino acids. The CDR3 sequence: CASSLVSGGIYNEQFF. The CDR3 DNA follows: TGTGCCAGCAGCTTAGTAAGCGGGGGGATTTACAATGAGCAGTTCTTC.

The rearrangement joins TRBV18 to TRBJ2-6; D remains unclear. CDR1 and CDR2 from the germline V gene are KGHSH and LQKENI. The CDR3 totals 15 residues. The ends were cut back, 5 bases at V and 2 bases at J, with 10 bases in the middle. The CDR3 sequence: CASSTQRTGANVLTF. The CDR3 DNA follows: TGTGCCAGCTCAACACAGAGGACTGGGGCCAACGTCCTGACTTTC.

This clone was picked up a small number of times. The V call is TRBV15, the J call TRBJ2-7; 8 bases align to TRBD1. Germline V CDR1 and CDR2: LNHNV, YYDKDF (reference sequence). There are 16 residues in the CDR3. V shed 3 bases and J 0 bases; nucleotides not matched to a gene: 7. In nucleotides, the CDR3 is TGTGCCACCAGCAGGGACCCAGGGGGCGCCTCCTACGAGCAGTACGTC. It encodes CATSRDPGGASYEQYV.

The chain combines TRBV6-5 with TRBJ1-4; weak D call: TRBD1 (6 bases). The V and J ends lost 7 bases and 6 bases respectively, with 15 bases between them. CDR1 and CDR2 (germline): MNHEY, SVGAGI. The CDR3 covers 14 residues. CDR3 in DNA: TGTGCCAGCATCCACAGGGTGGTTGATGAAAAACTGTTTTTT. This encodes CASIHRVVDEKLFF.

The chain links TRBV9 to TRBJ2-5, with 12 bases aligning to TRBD2. CDR1 and CDR2 from the germline V gene are SGDLS and YYNGEE. J gave up 5 bases and V 0 bases, and 11 bases lay outside the gene matches. CDR3 size: 18 residues. The CDR3 DNA reads TGTGCCAGCAGCGTAGGGTCTAGCGGGGGGGCCCTCATTGAGACCCAGTACTTC. It yields the protein CASSVGSSGGALIETQYF.

J is TRBJ2-2 and V is TRBV7-3; weak D call: TRBD1 (6 bases). Trimming pared 1 base from V and 4 bases from J, leaving 16 bases between. The CDR3 contains 17 residues. CDR1 SGHTA and CDR2 FQGTGA come from the germline V gene. CDR3 DNA sequence: TGTGCCAGCAGCTTAATGGCGGCAGGGGCGGGCACCGGGGAGCTGTTTTTT. This codes for CASSLMAAGAGTGELFF.

In its sample, this clone was seen a few times. The chain combines TRBV6-6 with TRBJ2-7, with D unclear. Between the trimmed V and J ends, which lost 6 bases and 1 base, there was a span of 10 bases. This CDR3 is built from 13 residues. Germline lookup yields CDR1 MNHNY and CDR2 SVGAGI (reference sequence). The CDR3 reads CASSRYGSYEQYV. The CDR3 nucleotides are TGTGCCAGCAGCAGGTACGGATCCTACGAGCAGTACGTC.

The chain recombines TRBV29-1 with TRBJ1-1, with a possible D match to TRBD1 (6 bases). Trimming removed 4 bases at V and 4 bases at J, with 13 bases between. Germline V gene data show CDR1 as SQVTM and CDR2 as ANQGSEA. This CDR3 has 13 residues. CDR3 nucleotides: TGCAGCGTTGTGAGGGGAGGGGGCACTGAAGCTTTCTTT. Translation gives CSVVRGGGTEAFF.